What follows are 27 T cell receptor beta chains derived from one specimen sequenced in a study of shared clonotypes between healthy human individuals. Sequencing was performed with immunoSEQ multiplex PCR; in TCRdb, only in-frame clones are kept and a portion is missing. The sample records more than 900,000 clones, around 78% being singletons. The sequencing sample was made of memory CD4+ T cells from PBMCs. The subset here: CD45RA-negative fraction. These TCRs come from a man aged 18 to 30 in good health. Some clones in this sample may be carry-over from other donors' samples.

This rearrangement joins TRBV19 to TRBJ1-2, with TRBD1 matching over 8 bases. The junction had 9 bases not matched to a gene; V was cut back by 5 bases and J by 7 bases. Germline loops: CDR1 LNHDA, CDR2 SQIVND (reference sequence). This CDR3 contains 14 residues. The CDR3 is CASSVQGANFGYTF. Here the CDR3 DNA reads TGTGCCAGTAGTGTTCAGGGGGCTAATTTTGGCTACACCTTC.

The chain combines TRBV10-3 with TRBJ2-5; D is undetermined. The germline V gene has CDR1 ENHRY and CDR2 SYGVKD. V shed 0 bases and J shed 0 bases, with 8 bases lying between them. This CDR3 spans 15 amino acids. The CDR3 coding sequence is TGTGCCATCAGTGAGTCGCCGGGTTACCAAGAGACCCAGTACTTC. It translates to CAISESPGYQETQYF.

This chain connects TRBV27 to TRBJ2-3, with a possible D match to TRBD2 (6 bases). The germline gives CDR1 MNHEY, CDR2 SMNVEV (reference sequence). CDR3 length: 15 amino acids. Trimming took 5 bases from V and 4 from J, leaving 16 bases between them. The CDR3 DNA sequence: TGTGCCAGCAGTGGCGGGTGGGCGGGATCAGATACGCAGTATTTT. It translates to CASSGGWAGSDTQYF.

This clone has only a few counts. V and J are TRBV5-4 and TRBJ1-2, with 9 bases lining up with TRBD1. The CDR3 spans 15 residues. Per germline, CDR1 SGHNT and CDR2 YYREEE (reference sequence). Trimming cost V 4 bases and J 8 bases; bases outside gene matches: 12. CDR3 DNA: TGTGCCAGCAGCCGCACAGGGGGCCTCAGCGGGGGCTACACCTTC. Translated, it gives CASSRTGGLSGGYTF.

The genes are TRBV6-1 and TRBJ2-3; 10 bases are a match to TRBD1. The V segment lost 4 bases and the J segment 4 bases; nucleotides outside the gene matches: 5. Germline lookup yields CDR1 MNHNS and CDR2 SASEGT. The CDR3 sequence is 15 residues long. CDR3 amino acids: CASSADRGLADTQYF. CDR3 DNA sequence: TGTGCCAGCAGTGCTGACAGGGGGCTGGCAGATACGCAGTATTTT.

The rearrangement uses TRBV7-3 and TRBJ1-1; D is unclear. This CDR3 comprises 14 residues. Per germline, CDR1 SGHTA and CDR2 FQGTGA. Trimming removed 4 bases at V and 5 bases at J, with 14 bases between. The CDR3 bases are TGTGCCAGCAGCTCGACCCCCGGGAGTACTGAAGCTTTCTTT. It codes for CASSSTPGSTEAFF.

The V call is TRBV5-1, the J call TRBJ1-4; the D gene is possibly TRBD1 (5 bases). The CDR3 is 15 amino acids. Trimming pared 0 bases from V and 8 bases from J, leaving 14 bases between. The V gene's germline CDR1 is SGHRS and CDR2 YFSETQ. The CDR3 loop reads CASSLAAGRGEKLFF. In DNA form, the CDR3 reads TGCGCCAGCAGCTTGGCGGCAGGGAGAGGGGAAAAACTGTTTTTT.

V usage is TRBV5-8 and J usage is TRBJ1-1, with 7 bases lining up with TRBD1. This CDR3 has 15 amino acids. V lost 0 bases and J lost 4; bases outside the gene matches: 6. CDR1 and CDR2 (germline): SGHTS, YDEGEE. The DNA of the CDR3 is TGTGCCAGCAGCTTGGGAGGGGGCTTCGGCACTGAAGCTTTCTTT. It yields the protein CASSLGGGFGTEAFF.

This rearrangement joins TRBV7-2 to TRBJ2-5; TRBD2 matches at 11 bases. CDR3 length: 13 residues. The ends lost 5 bases at V and 5 bases at J; junction bases unmatched: 1. CDR1 and CDR2 from the germline V gene are SGHTA and FQGNSA. The DNA for the CDR3 is TGTGCCAGCAGCGGACTAGCGGGCGAGACCCAGTACTTC. Its protein product is CASSGLAGETQYF.

This rearrangement joins TRBV7-3 to TRBJ1-4, with a possible D match to TRBD1 (5 bases). The CDR3 sequence is 15 residues long. The germline V gene encodes CDR1 SGHTA and CDR2 FQGTGA. Trimming pared 6 bases from V and 5 bases from J, leaving 16 bases between. CDR3 DNA: TGTGCCAGCAGGCTCACCGGGACGGAGAATGAAAAACTGTTTTTT. Protein: CASRLTGTENEKLFF.

V gene TRBV7-2 combines with J gene TRBJ2-5; tentatively, D is TRBD2 (5 bases). The germline V gene encodes CDR1 SGHTA and CDR2 FQGNSA. V was pared by 4 bases and J by 5 bases, with 11 bases between. CDR3 length: 13 residues. DNA for the CDR3: TGTGCCAGCAGCTCCGAGAGGAGGGAGACCCAGTACTTC. This gives the protein CASSSERRETQYF.

The chain is built from TRBV9 and TRBJ2-2; D gene unclear. Per the germline V gene, CDR1 is SGDLS and CDR2 is YYNGEE. The CDR3 totals 13 residues. V was clipped by 0 bases and J by 3 bases, with 3 bases between them. The CDR3 sequence: CASSVADTGELFF. The CDR3 region has the DNA TGTGCCAGCAGCGTAGCGGACACCGGGGAGCTGTTTTTT.

The chain links TRBV10-2 to TRBJ2-3; TRBD1 aligns across 9 bases. With 6 bases clipped from V and 1 base from J, the junction kept 5 bases outside the gene matches. Per the germline V gene, CDR1 is WSHSY and CDR2 is SAAADI. CDR3 length: 15 residues. The CDR3 DNA sequence: TGCGCCAGCAGACAGGGGGCGATGGGCACAGATACGCAGTATTTT. Its translation is CASRQGAMGTDTQYF.

V gene TRBV18 combines with J gene TRBJ2-5; D tentatively reads TRBD1 or TRBD2 (5 bases each). Germline V gene lookup returns CDR1 KGHSH and CDR2 LQKENI. The CDR3 loop spans 13 amino acids. The V end was cut by 2 bases, the J end by 9 bases, with 13 bases between. The DNA of the CDR3 is TGTGCCAGCTCACCAGGCGCCCGGGGCGCCCAGTACTTC. This encodes CASSPGARGAQYF.

This rearrangement joins TRBV4-1 to TRBJ1-4, with 7 positions matching TRBD1. V gave up 1 base and J gave up 8 bases; unmatched junction bases: 13. Germline assignment: CDR1 MGHRA and CDR2 YSYEKL. The CDR3 covers 17 residues. In DNA form, the CDR3 reads TGCGCCAGCAGCCAAGCCACAGGGGCGCGCTTGTGGGAAAAACTGTTTTTT. Protein: CASSQATGARLWEKLFF.

The J gene is TRBJ2-7, the V gene TRBV12-2. TRBV12-2 is flagged as a pseudogene. The CDR3 totals 14 residues. This chain's CDR3 is CASRKETPTYEQYF. CDR3 bases: TGTGCAAGTCGCAAAGAGACGCCTACCTACGAGCAGTACTTC.

On this clone: The sample has other DNA sequences that encode this CDR3 too. This rearrangement joins TRBV5-1 to TRBJ2-3; D not resolved. The germline gives CDR1 SGHRS, CDR2 YFSETQ. Trimming took 0 bases from V and 0 from J, leaving 8 bases between them. CDR3 length: 15 residues. CDR3 loop: CASSLDPGSTDTQYF. Written as DNA, the CDR3 is TGCGCCAGCAGCTTGGACCCCGGCAGCACAGATACGCAGTATTTT.

The genes are TRBV5-5 and TRBJ1-2; D uncertain. CDR3 size: 13 residues. The V end was cut by 1 base, the J end by 2 bases, with 6 bases between. Germline values: CDR1 SGHKS, CDR2 YYEKEE (reference sequence). CDR3 sequence reads: CASSLKQNYGYTF. The DNA for the CDR3 is TGTGCCAGCAGCTTGAAACAGAACTATGGCTACACCTTC.

V usage is TRBV2 and J usage is TRBJ1-1; 7 bases are a match to TRBD1. The CDR3 loop spans 16 amino acids. The J segment lost 1 base and the V segment lost 6 bases, leaving 11 bases of the junction unmatched. Germline CDR1 reads SNHLY; CDR2 reads FYNNEI. CDR3 nucleotides: TGTGCCAGCAGCGCCCGAGGGGGCCGGACGAACACTGAAGCTTTCTTT. This codes for CASSARGGRTNTEAFF.

This clone was observed a handful of times. The chain couples TRBV5-1 to TRBJ2-7, with TRBD2 matching over 8 bases. CDR1 and CDR2 from the germline V gene are SGHRS and YFSETQ. With 5 bases clipped from V and 2 bases from J, the junction kept 15 bases outside the gene matches. This CDR3 spans 17 amino acids. Here the CDR3 DNA reads TGCGCCAGCAGTGGATTTTCGGGCGGGAGGACCGCCTACGAGCAGTACTTC. Protein sequence: CASSGFSGGRTAYEQYF.

This clone has more than one count but fewer than ten. The chain employs TRBV18 and TRBJ1-1; D is uncertain. Germline assignment: CDR1 KGHSH and CDR2 LQKENI. This CDR3 comprises 13 residues. Trimming removed 2 bases from V and 4 bases from J, with 8 bases in between. This CDR3 is CASSPRSGTEAFF. In DNA, the CDR3 is TGTGCCAGCTCACCAAGGTCAGGCACTGAAGCTTTCTTT.

V is TRBV7-2 and J is TRBJ1-2; D gene uncertain. Trimming removed 3 bases at V and 6 bases at J, with 8 bases between. CDR1 and CDR2 from the germline V gene are SGHTA and FQGNSA. CDR3 size: 12 residues. CDR3 residues: CASSFKGNGYTF. The CDR3 coding sequence is TGTGCCAGCAGCTTCAAGGGTAATGGCTACACCTTC.

This chain links TRBV2 with TRBJ2-1, with D possibly being TRBD2 (5 bases). CDR3 size: 14 residues. Trimming shortened V by 7 bases and J by 6 bases, and 16 bases separated the two germline ends. Germline CDR1 reads SNHLY; CDR2 reads FYNNEI. DNA of the CDR3: TGTGCCAGCATGTTGGGTCGGGATCGCAATGAGCAGTTCTTC. Translation: CASMLGRDRNEQFF. The full variable domain, with the rest looked up from reference TRBV2 and TRBJ2-1, is EPEVTQTPSHQVTQMGQEVILRCVPISNHLYFYWYRQILGQKVEFLVSFYNNEISEKSEIFDDQFSVERPDGSNFTLKIRSTKLEDSAMYFCASMLGRDRNEQFFGPGTRLTVL.

The chain couples TRBV18 to TRBJ2-5; TRBD1 agrees at 7 bases. The CDR3 sequence is 13 residues long. Germline lookup yields CDR1 KGHSH and CDR2 LQKENI. Trimming at V came to 5 bases and at J to 1 base, leaving 1 base not matched to a gene. The CDR3 protein is CASSAGGQETQYF. DNA of the CDR3: TGTGCCAGCTCAGCAGGGGGCCAAGAGACCCAGTACTTC.

The CDR3, as DNA: TGTGCTAGTGGTTTGACCCCCCGAATCATGTTCCTCCATGGAAACACCATATATTTT. Translated, it gives CASGLTPRIMFLHGNTIYF. This chain uses TRBV12-5 with TRBJ1-3; D is ambiguous. The CDR3 covers 19 residues. Germline loops: CDR1 LGHNT, CDR2 FRNRAP. V dropped 2 bases and J dropped 3 bases, with 23 bases sitting between them.

The chain joins TRBV7-3 to TRBJ2-1, with 9 bases that match TRBD2. Germline values: CDR1 SGHTA, CDR2 FQGTGA. This CDR3 contains 15 residues. With 4 bases clipped from V and 0 bases from J, the junction kept 1 base outside the gene matches. The CDR3 sequence is CASSYSGSSYNEQFF. CDR3 nucleotides: TGTGCCAGCAGCTATAGCGGGAGCTCCTACAATGAGCAGTTCTTC.

This clone showed up just once. CDR3 DNA: TGCGCCAGCAGCCAAACTAGCGGGAGATATACCGGGGAGCTGTTTTTT. It is translated as CASSQTSGRYTGELFF. The chain combines TRBV5-1 with TRBJ2-2; 11 bases fit TRBD2. CDR1 and CDR2 (germline): SGHRS, YFSETQ. The CDR3 spans 16 residues. Trimming cost V 4 bases and J 5 bases; bases outside gene matches: 7.